The T cell receptor (beta chain) under discussion was sequenced for a study of blood T cell repertoires in COVID-19. Study-level information: PBMCs, B-cell-depleted T cells, or T cells were the source of the cDNA or gDNA that made up the material.

The method was immunoSEQ multiplex PCR; TCRdb's version includes in-frame clones alone and lacks a portion of them. The profile shows over 200,000 clones, 80% to 90% of them singletons. Participants spanned ages about 18 to 89 years and resided in about two dozen US areas. Recovered participants had two consecutive negative NP/OP PCR tests, healthcare professional clearance, or symptom resolution. Trimming removed 6 bases from V and 7 bases from J, with 21 bases in between. Germline values: CDR1 LNHDA, CDR2 SQIVND (reference sequence). This CDR3 contains 15 residues. The TCR sequence derives from a woman aged 50 to 60 who had recovered from COVID-19. The rearrangement uses TRBV19 and TRBJ1-2, with D possibly matching TRBD1 (5 bases). The sample was PBMCs or T cells enriched from blood (not recorded which). In DNA form, the CDR3 reads TGTGCCAGTAGAAGGTTGGCCAGGGCCTCCAGTGGCTACACCTTC. This sequence encodes CASRRLARASSGYTF.